The 23 T cell receptor beta chains reported below all come from one sample, sequenced in a study of T cells in Graves' hyperthyroidism and ophthalmopathy (dated by TCRdb to between 2018 and 2020). The library was prepared using multiplex PCR. The reads were generated on an Illumina HiSeq 2000. The TCR beta CDR3 regions were amplified from RNA transcripts. For the first round of RT-PCR on the TCR CDR3, the HTBI primer set was used together with the Qiagen OneStep RT-PCR kit. The public reads were quality trimmed at Q25 with fastp and then assembled into clones with MiXCR by TCRdb, keeping productive beta chains. Each record represents a unique CDR3 protein, reported with the most common genes and DNA among its rows. This sample gives a few hundred thousand distinct CDR3 sequences in total; over 11% of them show up just once. 4.5% to 6% of the sample belongs to the ten largest clones. The sequencing sample was made of blood. These receptors came from a woman aged 25 to 39 with Graves' hyperthyroidism that later progressed to Graves' ophthalmopathy.

This clonotype appeared a few times. The chain links TRBV30 to TRBJ1-5; D is perhaps TRBD1 (5 bases). V lost 2 bases and J 7 bases, leaving 15 bases between the germline ends. CDR1 is GTSNPN and CDR2 is SVGIG in the germline V gene (reference sequence). The CDR3 runs to 14 residues. The CDR3 spells CAWSTSGGRQPQHF. The CDR3 coding sequence is TGTGCCTGGAGTACCAGCGGGGGAAGGCAGCCCCAGCATTTT.

In its sample, this clonotype was seen many times. The chain combines TRBV11-1 with TRBJ2-7; tentatively, D is TRBD2 (5 bases). With 1 base removed from V and 3 bases from J, the gap between germline ends came to 13 bases. From germline, CDR1 is SGHAT and CDR2 FQDESV (reference sequence). The CDR3 runs to 15 residues. The CDR3 spells CASSLGGSPFYEQYF. The CDR3 DNA follows: TGTGCCAGCAGCTTAGGTGGGAGCCCCTTCTACGAGCAGTACTTC.

The gene calls are TRBV9 and TRBJ2-1, with a tentative D call TRBD2 (6 bases). Trimming took 4 bases from V and 2 from J, leaving 16 bases between them. Germline CDR1 reads SGDLS; CDR2 reads YYNGEE. The CDR3 spans 16 residues. CDR3 region: CASSPRELAAYNEQFF. For the CDR3, the DNA is TGTGCCAGCAGCCCGCGGGAATTAGCCGCCTACAATGAGCAGTTCTTC.

This clonotype was observed many times. V and J are TRBV30 and TRBJ1-1; the D is unclear. Per germline, CDR1 GTSNPN and CDR2 SVGIG (reference sequence). The CDR3 is 14 residues long. Trimming removed 4 bases at V and 7 bases at J, with 19 bases between. CDR3 loop: CAWTWVAGSGEAFF. CDR3 in DNA: TGTGCCTGGACTTGGGTGGCGGGAAGTGGTGAAGCTTTCTTT. Based on the CDR3 plus reference TRBV30 and TRBJ1-1, the full variable domain is SQTIHQWPATLVQPVGSPLSLECTVEGTSNPNLYWYRQAAGRGLQLLFYSVGIGQISSEVPQNLSASRPQDRQFILSSKKLLLSDSGFYLCAWTWVAGSGEAFFGQGTRLTVV.

The chain links TRBV11-2 to TRBJ2-2; D may be TRBD2 (6 bases). CDR3 length equals 15 residues. CDR1 and CDR2 from the germline V gene are SGHAT and FQNNGV. V was clipped by 3 bases and J by 2 bases, with 10 bases between them. This CDR3 is CASSFGRGNTGELFF. In DNA form, the CDR3 reads TGTGCCAGCAGCTTCGGGCGGGGAAACACCGGGGAGCTGTTTTTT.

This clonotype was observed many times. The V gene is TRBV11-2, the J gene TRBJ1-5; D gene uncertain. The CDR3 extends over 13 amino acids. The V end lost 4 bases, the J end lost 7 bases, and 11 bases lay between the germline ends. Per germline, CDR1 SGHAT and CDR2 FQNNGV. CDR3 DNA: TGTGCCAGCAGCTCTGATCCGGAACAGCCCCAGCATTTT. This sequence encodes CASSSDPEQPQHF.

This clonotype was recorded at least ten times. This chain links TRBV5-1 with TRBJ2-7; 10 bases fit TRBD1. The CDR3 length is 14 residues. The germline V gene encodes CDR1 SGHRS and CDR2 YFSETQ. The V segment lost 3 bases and the J segment 5 bases; nucleotides outside the gene matches: 5. The CDR3 here is CASSSRDRGHEQYF. The CDR3 region has the DNA TGCGCCAGCAGCTCCCGGGACAGGGGACACGAGCAGTACTTC.

Only one count was recorded for this clonotype. As the CDR3 is not closed by the conserved phenylalanine or tryptophan, this likely results from a read error. The chain couples TRBV14 to TRBJ1-1, with D hard to call. V was cut by 3 bases and J by 4 bases, with 12 bases left in between. Germline loops: CDR1 SGHDN, CDR2 FVKESK. The CDR3 runs 14 residues. The CDR3 nucleotides are TGTGCCAGCAGCCACCCGAGGAGCAGCACTGAAGCTTTCCTT. Protein sequence: CASSHPRSSTEAFL.

The CDR3 DNA reads as TGTGCCTCCTCTCCGGGGGACAATGGCTACACCTTC. Protein sequence: CASSPGDNGYTF. This chain links TRBV10-3 with TRBJ1-2; a weak D match, TRBD1 (6 bases). Germline V gene data show CDR1 as ENHRY and CDR2 as SYGVKD. The CDR3 is 12 residues long. The V end lost 11 bases, the J end lost 6 bases, and 16 bases lay between the germline ends.

This clonotype was counted a few times. A single base separates this from a much larger clone, so it may be a read error. This sequence joins TRBV7-2 and TRBJ2-2, with TRBD1 identical over 7 bases. CDR1 and CDR2 (germline): SGHTA, FQGNSA. This CDR3 region has 14 residues. The V gene end was trimmed by 5 bases and the J gene end by 10 bases; junction bases not matched to a gene: 10. CDR3 DNA: TGTACCAGCAGCCCCGGACAGGCCCAACCGGAGCTGTTTTTT. Its protein product is CTSSPGQAQPELFF.

This clonotype was seen a handful of times. V usage is TRBV11-3 and J usage is TRBJ2-1; TRBD2 matches at 9 bases. Germline CDR1 SGHNT, CDR2 YENEEA. Trimming removed 5 bases from V and 2 bases from J; junction bases left unmatched: 13. This CDR3 spans 18 amino acids. CDR3 sequence: CASSQRGLALQPYNEQFF. As DNA, the CDR3 is TGTGCCAGCAGCCAACGAGGACTAGCGCTTCAACCCTACAATGAGCAGTTCTTC.

This clonotype was counted at least ten times. The chain uses TRBV2 and TRBJ2-7, with D possibly being TRBD1 (6 bases). Germline lookup yields CDR1 SNHLY and CDR2 FYNNEI. Trimming took 6 bases from V and 3 from J, leaving 9 bases between them. This CDR3 is built from 12 residues. CDR3 residues: CASRADSYEQYF. In nucleotides, the CDR3 is TGTGCCAGCAGAGCGGACAGCTACGAGCAGTACTTC.

A remark on this clonotype: A much larger clone differs by one base, so this may be a read error. This CDR3 is missing its conserved last phenylalanine or tryptophan, likely due to a read error. The chain links TRBV10-3 to TRBJ1-1; 8 bases map to TRBD1. This CDR3 has 14 amino acids. Germline V gene data show CDR1 as ENHRY and CDR2 as SYGVKD. V gave up 5 bases and J gave up 4 bases; unmatched junction bases: 6. The CDR3 DNA follows: TGTGCCATCAGTCCTGACAGGGGAGTCACTGAAGCTTTCCTT. This gives the protein CAISPDRGVTEAFL.

This clonotype was counted many times. The rearrangement links TRBV20-1 to TRBJ2-7, with 10 bases lining up with TRBD2. The trim removed 2 bases at V and 6 bases at J, leaving 10 bases unmatched. The CDR3 runs to 15 residues. The germline V gene encodes CDR1 DFQATT and CDR2 SNEGSKA (reference sequence). The CDR3 bases are TGCAGTGCTAGACCTAGCGGGAGATTGAGAGGCGAGCAGTACTTC. Amino acid sequence: CSARPSGRLRGEQYF.

In this sample, this clonotype turned up many times. The CDR3 nucleotides read TGTGCCAGCAGTGACCCGAGACTAGCGGGAGGGGGGAATGAGCAGTTCTTC. Its translation is CASSDPRLAGGGNEQFF. The J gene is TRBJ2-1, the V gene TRBV2; 14 nucleotides agree with TRBD2. Germline CDR1 is SNHLY and CDR2 is FYNNEI. V shed 3 bases and J 7 bases; nucleotides not matched to a gene: 8. The CDR3 sequence is 17 residues long.

This clonotype appeared many times. The V gene is TRBV5-1, the J gene TRBJ2-2, with TRBD2 matching over 7 bases. Germline trimming cut 0 bases from V and 1 base from J; bases unmatched to any gene: 3. This CDR3 is built from 16 residues. In germline, CDR1 is SGHRS, CDR2 YFSETQ. The CDR3 DNA is TGCGCCAGCAGCTTGGTGTCTAGCGGGAACACCGGGGAGCTGTTTTTT. Protein sequence: CASSLVSSGNTGELFF.

This chain's CDR3 is CASSYGGQGSVNTDTQYF. In DNA form, the CDR3 reads TGTGCCAGCAGTTACGGGGGACAGGGGTCAGTGAACACAGATACGCAGTATTTT. The rearrangement joins TRBV6-5 to TRBJ2-3; 10 nucleotides align to TRBD1. V gave up 2 bases and J gave up 2 bases; unmatched junction bases: 10. The length of the CDR3 is 18 residues. Germline CDR1 is MNHEY and CDR2 is SVGAGI.

The sample holds many counts of this clonotype. The rearrangement uses TRBV3-1 and TRBJ1-5; 9 bases map to TRBD1. J lost 5 bases, V lost 1 base, and 0 bases had no gene match. The CDR3 covers 14 residues. From germline, CDR1 is LGHDT and CDR2 YNNKEL (reference sequence). The CDR3: CASSQGTGDQPQHF. The CDR3 DNA reads TGTGCCAGCAGCCAAGGGACAGGGGATCAGCCCCAGCATTTT.

This clonotype was seen many times. The chain uses TRBV3-1 and TRBJ1-2; D ambiguous. The CDR3 sequence is 16 residues long. V dropped 3 bases and J dropped 6 bases, with 20 bases sitting between them. From germline, CDR1 is LGHDT and CDR2 YNNKEL (reference sequence). CDR3 sequence: CASSQTVQASLDGYTF. CDR3 sequence (DNA): TGTGCCAGCAGCCAGACCGTCCAGGCGTCCCTAGATGGCTACACCTTC. Based on the CDR3 plus reference TRBV3-1 and TRBJ1-2, the full variable domain is DTAVSQTPKYLVTQMGNDKSIKCEQNLGHDTMYWYKQDSKKFLKIMFSYNNKELIINETVPNRFSPKSPDKAHLNLHINSLELGDSAVYFCASSQTVQASLDGYTFGSGTRLTVV.

This clonotype was recorded a few times. The gene calls are TRBV7-2 and TRBJ1-4; the match to TRBD1 covers 8 bases. This CDR3 spans 13 amino acids. Germline assignment: CDR1 SGHTA and CDR2 FQGNSA. V trimming: 7 bases; J trimming: 5 bases; junction bases outside the gene matches: 3. This chain's CDR3 is CASTYRGNEKLFF. The DNA for the CDR3 is TGTGCCAGCACCTACAGGGGGAATGAAAAACTGTTTTTT.

This chain connects TRBV30 to TRBJ2-3, with no clear D. The CDR3 runs 16 residues. Germline-derived CDR1 and CDR2 are GTSNPN and SVGIG (reference sequence). Trimming removed 5 bases at V and 2 bases at J, with 20 bases between. CDR3 loop: CAWDTWTPRDTDTQYF. CDR3 coding DNA: TGTGCCTGGGATACGTGGACGCCTAGGGACACAGATACGCAGTATTTT.

The chain recombines TRBV5-1 with TRBJ2-7, with TRBD2 matching over 8 bases. J lost 5 bases, V lost 0 bases, and 10 bases had no gene match. The CDR3 contains 16 residues. Germline-derived CDR1 and CDR2 are SGHRS and YFSETQ. The CDR3 DNA reads as TGCGCCAGCAGCTTGGCACCCAGCGGGAGTGGCCACGAGCAGTACTTC. It codes for CASSLAPSGSGHEQYF.

A remark on this clonotype: A much larger clone is a single base away; this may be a read error. The V call is TRBV6-2 or TRBV6-3, the J call TRBJ2-1; TRBD1 is a possible D gene (6 bases). The V end lost 6 bases, the J end lost 7 bases, and 16 bases lay between the germline ends. CDR3 length equals 14 residues. CDR1 MNHEY and CDR2 SVGEGT come from the germline V gene. CDR3 in amino acids: CASRRQAGENEQFF. CDR3 coding DNA: TGTGCCAGCAGGAGACAGGCAGGTGAGAATGAGCAGTTCTTC.